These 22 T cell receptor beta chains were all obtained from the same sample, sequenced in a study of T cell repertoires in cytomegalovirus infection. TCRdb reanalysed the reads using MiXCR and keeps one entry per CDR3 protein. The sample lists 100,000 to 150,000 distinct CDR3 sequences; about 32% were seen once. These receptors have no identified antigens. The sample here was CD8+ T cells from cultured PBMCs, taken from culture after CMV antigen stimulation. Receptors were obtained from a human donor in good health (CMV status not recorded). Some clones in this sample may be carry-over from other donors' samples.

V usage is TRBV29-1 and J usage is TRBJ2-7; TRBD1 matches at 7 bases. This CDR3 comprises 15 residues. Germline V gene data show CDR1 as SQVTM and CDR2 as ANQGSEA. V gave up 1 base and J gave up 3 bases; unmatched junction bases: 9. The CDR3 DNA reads TGCAGCGTTGAAGGTCTGGGGGACAGATACTACGAGCAGTACTTC. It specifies CSVEGLGDRYYEQYF.

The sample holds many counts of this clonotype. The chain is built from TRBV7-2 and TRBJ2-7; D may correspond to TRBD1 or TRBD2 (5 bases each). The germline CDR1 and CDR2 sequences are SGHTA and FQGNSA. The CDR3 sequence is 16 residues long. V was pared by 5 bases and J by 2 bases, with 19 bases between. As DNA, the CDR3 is TGTGCCAGCAGCCTTAGTGAGGGCAGGGCTACCTACGAGCAGTACTTC. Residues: CASSLSEGRATYEQYF.

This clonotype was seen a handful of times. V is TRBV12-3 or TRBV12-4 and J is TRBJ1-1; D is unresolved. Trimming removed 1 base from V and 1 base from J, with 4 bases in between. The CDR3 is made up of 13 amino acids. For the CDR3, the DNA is TGTGCCAGCAGTTTAGTCAAGAACACTGAAGCTTTCTTT. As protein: CASSLVKNTEAFF.

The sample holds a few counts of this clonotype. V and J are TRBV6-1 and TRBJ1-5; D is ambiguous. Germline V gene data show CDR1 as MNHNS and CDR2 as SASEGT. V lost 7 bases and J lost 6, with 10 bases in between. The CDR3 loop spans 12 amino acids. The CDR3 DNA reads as TGTGCCAGCAATGGGAGGGCTCAGCCCCAGCATTTT. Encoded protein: CASNGRAQPQHF.

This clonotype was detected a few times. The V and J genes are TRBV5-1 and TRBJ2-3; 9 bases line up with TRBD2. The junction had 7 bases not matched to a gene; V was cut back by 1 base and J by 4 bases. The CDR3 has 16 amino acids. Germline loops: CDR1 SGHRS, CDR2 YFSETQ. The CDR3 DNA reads TGCGCCAGCAGCTTGATTGCGCGGGGGGGCCCAGATACGCAGTATTTT. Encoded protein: CASSLIARGGPDTQYF.

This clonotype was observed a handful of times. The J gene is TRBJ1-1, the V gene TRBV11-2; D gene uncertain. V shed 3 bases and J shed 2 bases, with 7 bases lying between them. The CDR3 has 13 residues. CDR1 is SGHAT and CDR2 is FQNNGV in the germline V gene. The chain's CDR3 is CASSFRYNTEAFF. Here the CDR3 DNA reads TGTGCCAGCAGCTTCAGATATAACACTGAAGCTTTCTTT.

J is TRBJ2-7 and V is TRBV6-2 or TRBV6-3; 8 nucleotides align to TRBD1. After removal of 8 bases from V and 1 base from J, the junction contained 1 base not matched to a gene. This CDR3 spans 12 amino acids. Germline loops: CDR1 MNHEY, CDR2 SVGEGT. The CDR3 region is CASHRGSYEQYF. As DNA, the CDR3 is TGTGCCAGCCACAGGGGGTCCTACGAGCAGTACTTC.

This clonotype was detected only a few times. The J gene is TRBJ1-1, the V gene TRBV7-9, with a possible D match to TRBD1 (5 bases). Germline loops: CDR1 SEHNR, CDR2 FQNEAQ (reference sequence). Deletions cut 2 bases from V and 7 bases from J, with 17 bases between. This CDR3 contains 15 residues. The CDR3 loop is CASSLFTGAQGEAFF. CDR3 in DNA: TGTGCCAGCAGCTTATTTACCGGGGCGCAAGGTGAAGCTTTCTTT.

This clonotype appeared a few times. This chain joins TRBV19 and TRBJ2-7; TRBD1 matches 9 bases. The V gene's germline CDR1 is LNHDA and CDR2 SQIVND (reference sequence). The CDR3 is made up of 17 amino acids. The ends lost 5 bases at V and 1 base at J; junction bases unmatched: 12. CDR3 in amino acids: CASSVGLGQGSSYEQYF. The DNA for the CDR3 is TGTGCCAGTAGTGTAGGGTTAGGACAGGGGTCTTCCTACGAGCAGTACTTC.

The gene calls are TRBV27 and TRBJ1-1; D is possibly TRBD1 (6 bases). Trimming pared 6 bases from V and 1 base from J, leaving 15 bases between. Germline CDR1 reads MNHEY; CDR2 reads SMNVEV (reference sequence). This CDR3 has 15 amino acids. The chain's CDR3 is CASRMRAGANTEAFF. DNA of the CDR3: TGTGCCAGCAGAATGCGGGCGGGGGCGAACACTGAAGCTTTCTTT.

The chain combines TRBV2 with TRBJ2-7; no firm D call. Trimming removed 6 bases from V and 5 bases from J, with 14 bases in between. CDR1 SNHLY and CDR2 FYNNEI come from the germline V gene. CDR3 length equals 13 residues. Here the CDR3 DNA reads TGTGCCAGCAGAGTTCTAGGGTTGAACGAGCAGTACTTC. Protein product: CASRVLGLNEQYF.

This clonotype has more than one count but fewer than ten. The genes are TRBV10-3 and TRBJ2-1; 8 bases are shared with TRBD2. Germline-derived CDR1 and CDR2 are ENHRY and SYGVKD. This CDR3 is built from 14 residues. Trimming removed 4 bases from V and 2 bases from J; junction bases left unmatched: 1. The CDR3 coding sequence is TGTGCCATCAGTGGGACTAGCACCTACAATGAGCAGTTCTTC. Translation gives CAISGTSTYNEQFF.

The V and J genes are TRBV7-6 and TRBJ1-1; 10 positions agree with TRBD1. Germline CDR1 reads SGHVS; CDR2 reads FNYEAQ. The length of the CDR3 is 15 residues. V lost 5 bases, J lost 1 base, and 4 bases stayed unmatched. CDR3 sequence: CASSPRTGGNTEAFF. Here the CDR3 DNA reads TGTGCCAGCAGCCCGCGGACAGGGGGGAACACTGAAGCTTTCTTT.

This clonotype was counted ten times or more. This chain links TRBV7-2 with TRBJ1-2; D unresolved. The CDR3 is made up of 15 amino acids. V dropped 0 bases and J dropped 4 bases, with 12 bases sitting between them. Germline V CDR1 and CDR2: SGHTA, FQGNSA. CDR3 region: CASSLATAFVYGYTF. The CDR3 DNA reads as TGTGCCAGCAGCTTAGCCACAGCATTCGTCTATGGCTACACCTTC.

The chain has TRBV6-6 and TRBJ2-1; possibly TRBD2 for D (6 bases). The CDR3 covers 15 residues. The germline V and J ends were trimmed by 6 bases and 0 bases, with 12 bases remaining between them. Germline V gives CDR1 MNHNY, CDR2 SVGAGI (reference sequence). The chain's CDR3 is CASRTAGSSYNEQFF. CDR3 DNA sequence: TGTGCCAGCAGAACCGCGGGGAGCTCCTACAATGAGCAGTTCTTC.

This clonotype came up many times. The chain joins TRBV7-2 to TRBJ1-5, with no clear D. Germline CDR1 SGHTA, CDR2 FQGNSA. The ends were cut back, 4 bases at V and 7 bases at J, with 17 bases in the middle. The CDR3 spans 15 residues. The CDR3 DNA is TGTGCCAGCAGCTCCCCCCCGGGGTCGGGGCAGCCCCAGCATTTT. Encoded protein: CASSSPPGSGQPQHF.

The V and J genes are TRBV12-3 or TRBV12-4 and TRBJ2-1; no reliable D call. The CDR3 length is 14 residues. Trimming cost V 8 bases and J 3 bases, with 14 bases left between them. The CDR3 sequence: CASSPRAYYNEQFF. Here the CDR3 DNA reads TGTGCCAGCTCACCTCGGGCCTACTACAATGAGCAGTTCTTC.

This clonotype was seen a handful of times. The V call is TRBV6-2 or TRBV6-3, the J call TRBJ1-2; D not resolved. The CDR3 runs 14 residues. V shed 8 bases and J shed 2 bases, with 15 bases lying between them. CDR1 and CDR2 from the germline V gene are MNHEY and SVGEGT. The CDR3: CASGEGFVNYGYTF. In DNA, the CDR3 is TGTGCCAGCGGAGAAGGGTTCGTAAACTATGGCTACACCTTC.

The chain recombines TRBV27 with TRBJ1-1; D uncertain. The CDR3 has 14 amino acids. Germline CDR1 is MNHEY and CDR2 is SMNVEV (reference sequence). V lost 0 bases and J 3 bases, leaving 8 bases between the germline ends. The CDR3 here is CASSLSREDTEAFF. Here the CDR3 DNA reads TGTGCCAGCAGTTTATCGCGTGAGGACACTGAAGCTTTCTTT.

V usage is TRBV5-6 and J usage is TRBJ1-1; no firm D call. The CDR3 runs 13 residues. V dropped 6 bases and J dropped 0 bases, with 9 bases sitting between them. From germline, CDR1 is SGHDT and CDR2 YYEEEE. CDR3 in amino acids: CASNGDLNTEAFF. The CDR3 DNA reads TGTGCCAGCAATGGGGATCTGAACACTGAAGCTTTCTTT. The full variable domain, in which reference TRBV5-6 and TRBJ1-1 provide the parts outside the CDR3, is DAGVTQSPTHLIKTRGQQVTLRCSPKSGHDTVSWYQQALGQGPQFIFQYYEEEERQRGNFPDRFSGHQFPNYSSELNVNALLLGDSALYLCASNGDLNTEAFFGQGTRLTVV.

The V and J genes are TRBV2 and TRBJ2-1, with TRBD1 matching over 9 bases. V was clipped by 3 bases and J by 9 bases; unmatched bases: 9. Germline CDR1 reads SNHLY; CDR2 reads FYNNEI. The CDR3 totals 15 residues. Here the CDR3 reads CASSEPDRGVGEQFF. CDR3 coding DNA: TGTGCCAGCAGTGAGCCGGACAGGGGTGTGGGTGAGCAGTTCTTC. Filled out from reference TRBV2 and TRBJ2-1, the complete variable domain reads EPEVTQTPSHQVTQMGQEVILRCVPISNHLYFYWYRQILGQKVEFLVSFYNNEISEKSEIFDDQFSVERPDGSNFTLKIRSTKLEDSAMYFCASSEPDRGVGEQFFGPGTRLTVL.

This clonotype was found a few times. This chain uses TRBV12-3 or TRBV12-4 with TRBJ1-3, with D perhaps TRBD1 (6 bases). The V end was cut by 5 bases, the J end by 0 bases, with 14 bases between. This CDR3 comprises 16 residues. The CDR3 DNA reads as TGTGCCAGCAGTCCGACAGGATTCTACTCTGGAAACACCATATATTTT. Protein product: CASSPTGFYSGNTIYF.